This T cell receptor (beta chain) was profiled in a study of T cells in tuberculosis (dated by TCRdb to between 2017 and 2018). Study-level background: The study combined CD1B tetramers and high-throughput TCR immunosequencing to characterize T cells specific for the mycobacterial lipid antigen glucose monomycolate (GMM).

Because TCR-alpha and TCR-beta chains were sequenced unpaired, no information on chain pairing was available. The immunoSEQ multiplex PCR assay was used to generate TCR libraries, with TCR-beta and/or TCR-alpha/delta assays applied to each sample. The amplified TCR libraries were sequenced using the Illumina high-throughput platform. Regarding the original processing steps: Clustering and dimensionality reduction relied on pairwise TCRdist distances among GMM-specific receptors from T cells that were either sorted ex vivo or expanded in vitro. Sequence motifs, defined by gene usage and CDR3 content, were tested for enrichment in tetramer-positive compared with tetramer-negative populations. Entries here come from immuneACCESS through TCRdb and include only in-frame sequences with V and J called. Some clones fail to appear in such tables; in the studies checked, an unresolved V gene covers under half of the shortfall, and the cause of the remainder is unknown. The DNA was the basis for D and trimming; V, J and clone size are from that table. For this sample there are about 58,000 clones; 88% appear just once. Of the sample, just over 20% falls within the top ten clones.

General conclusions and limits of the study: The stringent sort gate may have missed T cells binding the CD1B-GMM tetramer with low affinity.

This clone is a singleton in its sample. Base quality data are lacking; no much larger clone is found one base away. PBMC were thawed, rested overnight, stained with a GMM-loaded CD1B tetramer, a Live/Dead dye and anti-CD3, and then sorted on a FACS Aria II. C32 glucose monomycolate purified from Rhodococcus equi was loaded onto CD1B tetramers. Before cryopreservation, the PBMC used for tetramer sorting had been depleted of CD14-expressing monocytes as part of a separate study. From each donor, roughly 91,000 tetramer-negative cells were sorted and were analyzed alongside the tetramer-positive cells. Antigen-specific T cells were sorted from several healthy South African adults using GMM-loaded CD1B tetramers. CDR1 and CDR2, per the germline V gene, are SGHRS and YFSETQ. Including cysteine and phenylalanine, the CDR3 has 16 amino acids. Only the CDR3 part of the read is kept: 48 bases, read in frame from the first base. V is shortened by 4 bases, J by 5 bases, and the region joining them spans 18 bases.

The TCR was taken from an adult woman with latent tuberculosis. The rearrangement joined TRBV5-1 to TRBJ1-4; no D segment can be confidently identified. Specimen: CD1b-GMM tetramer-negative cells sorted from PBMCs. The intended sense of this specimen's cell subset or site label: T cells not binding CD1B-GMM tetramer, sorted from same donor. CDR3 sequence: CASSRGGVSENEKLFF. In nucleotide form, the sequence is TGCGCCAGCAGCCGGGGAGGTGTTTCAGAAAATGAAAAACTGTTTTTT. The variable domain in full, with residues beyond the CDR3 obtained from the reference TRBV5-1 and TRBJ1-4 genes, is KAGVTQTPRYLIKTRGQQVTLSCSPISGHRSVSWYQQTPGQGLQFLFEYFSETQRNKGNFPGRFSGRQFSNSRSEMNVSTLELGDSALYLCASSRGGVSENEKLFFGSGTQLSVL.